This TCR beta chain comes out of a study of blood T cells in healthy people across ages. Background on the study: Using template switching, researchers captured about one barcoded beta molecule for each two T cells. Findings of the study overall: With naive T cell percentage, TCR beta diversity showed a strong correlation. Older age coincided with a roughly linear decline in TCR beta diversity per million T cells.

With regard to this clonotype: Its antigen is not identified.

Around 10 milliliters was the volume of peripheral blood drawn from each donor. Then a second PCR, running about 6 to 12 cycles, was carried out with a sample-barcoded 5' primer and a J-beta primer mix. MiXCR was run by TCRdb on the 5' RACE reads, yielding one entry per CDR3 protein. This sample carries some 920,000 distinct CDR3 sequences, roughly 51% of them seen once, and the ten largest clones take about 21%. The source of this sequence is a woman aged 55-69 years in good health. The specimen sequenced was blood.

The CDR3 sequence is CSARGVGTSGISYNEQFF. The CDR3 DNA follows: TGCAGTGCTAGAGGGGTGGGGACTAGCGGGATCTCCTACAATGAGCAGTTCTTC. The rearrangement joins TRBV20-1 to TRBJ2-1; 13 bases map to TRBD2. The junction had 6 bases not matched to a gene; V was cut back by 1 base and J by 0 bases. The CDR3 has 18 amino acids. Germline assignment: CDR1 DFQATT and CDR2 SNEGSKA (reference sequence).